The 10 T cell receptor beta chains listed next were all sequenced from one sample in a study of identical twins. TCRdb itself ran the 5' RACE reads through MiXCR, one entry per CDR3 protein. The sample lists around 530,000 distinct CDR3 sequences, 12% to 15% occurring once. These same records also appear under a second study, on yellow fever vaccine responses in identical twins.

Input material: CD4+ T cells sorted from blood. All receptors derive from a woman younger than 30 in good health.

The gene calls are TRBV7-8 and TRBJ2-5; TRBD1 matches 9 bases. The trim removed 5 bases at V and 3 bases at J, leaving 4 bases unmatched. Germline V gene sequence: CDR1 SGHVS, CDR2 FQNEAQ. This CDR3 has 14 residues. CDR3 amino acids: CASSITGGEETQYF. The CDR3 nucleotides are TGTGCCAGCAGCATAACAGGGGGCGAAGAGACCCAGTACTTC.

This sequence joins TRBV20-1 and TRBJ1-5; D gene ambiguous. Between the trimmed V and J ends, which lost 4 bases and 0 bases, there was a span of 10 bases. The length of the CDR3 is 14 residues. Germline V gene sequence: CDR1 DFQATT, CDR2 SNEGSKA (reference sequence). This chain's CDR3 is CSATPGDSNQPQHF. The DNA of the CDR3 is TGCAGTGCTACCCCTGGGGATAGCAATCAGCCCCAGCATTTT.

This clonotype was picked up a small number of times. The chain recombines TRBV29-1 with TRBJ2-1; 8 nucleotides align to TRBD2. V gave up 6 bases and J gave up 6 bases; unmatched junction bases: 10. Germline lookup yields CDR1 SQVTM and CDR2 ANQGSEA. The CDR3 contains 14 residues. The CDR3 sequence: CSVRANRGGNEQFF. The CDR3, as DNA: TGCAGCGTGCGCGCTAATCGGGGGGGCAATGAGCAGTTCTTC.

This clonotype was counted many times. The rearrangement uses TRBV24-1 and TRBJ2-1; the D gene is possibly TRBD1 (6 bases). With 3 bases removed from V and 3 bases from J, the gap between germline ends came to 8 bases. In germline, CDR1 is KGHDR, CDR2 SFDVKD. The length of the CDR3 is 14 residues. The CDR3 spells CATSDNRVYNEQFF. CDR3 DNA sequence: TGTGCCACCAGTGATAACAGGGTCTACAATGAGCAGTTCTTC.

This clonotype has a handful of counts. The chain is built from TRBV20-1 and TRBJ1-5, with D possibly being TRBD1 (5 bases). Germline V gives CDR1 DFQATT, CDR2 SNEGSKA (reference sequence). V lost 3 bases, J lost 4 bases, and 19 bases lay in between. This CDR3 contains 16 residues. CDR3 bases: TGCAGTGCTAGGACCGGGGGTGGAAGGGATAATCAGCCCCAGCATTTT. Its translation is CSARTGGGRDNQPQHF.

This clonotype came up a few times. The chain employs TRBV5-1 and TRBJ1-1, with 9 bases that match TRBD1. J lost 2 bases, V lost 0 bases, and 2 bases had no gene match. Germline lookup yields CDR1 SGHRS and CDR2 YFSETQ. The CDR3 runs to 15 residues. The CDR3 reads CASSLGGQGNTEAFF. The CDR3 nucleotides read TGCGCCAGCAGCTTGGGGGGACAGGGTAACACTGAAGCTTTCTTT.

This clonotype has a handful of counts. The CDR3 here is CSARDFSGTNEKLFF. Here the CDR3 DNA reads TGCAGTGCTAGAGATTTCTCGGGAACTAATGAAAAACTGTTTTTT. The chain recombines TRBV20-1 with TRBJ1-4; D unclear. Germline loops: CDR1 DFQATT, CDR2 SNEGSKA (reference sequence). V lost 0 bases to trimming and J lost 1 base, with 9 bases between them. The CDR3 runs to 15 residues.

In its sample, this clonotype was seen a few times. This chain connects TRBV7-2 to TRBJ2-1, with D unresolved. The germline CDR1 and CDR2 sequences are SGHTA and FQGNSA. The CDR3 is 12 amino acids. V was pared by 4 bases and J by 9 bases, with 10 bases between. DNA of the CDR3: TGTGCCAGCAGCTCCGACCGGAGTGAGCAGTTCTTC. Translation gives CASSSDRSEQFF.

The chain joins TRBV20-1 to TRBJ1-2, with unresolved D. Germline-derived CDR1 and CDR2 are DFQATT and SNEGSKA (reference sequence). CDR3 length equals 13 residues. Trimming took off 0 bases at V and 1 base at J, with 6 bases between the two ends. The CDR3 loop reads CSARDTHNYGYTF. CDR3 sequence (DNA): TGCAGTGCTAGAGATACCCATAACTATGGCTACACCTTC.

This clonotype was seen at least ten times. V is TRBV20-1 and J is TRBJ2-5; perhaps TRBD2 as D (6 bases). The CDR3 length is 14 residues. Germline V gene sequence: CDR1 DFQATT, CDR2 SNEGSKA (reference sequence). V lost 3 bases to trimming and J lost 4 bases, with 15 bases between them. The CDR3 nucleotides are TGCAGTGCTAGGGCGACATACGGGGGAGAGACCCAGTACTTC. It yields the protein CSARATYGGETQYF.